One and the same sample provided the 22 T cell receptor beta chains below, sequenced in a study of blood T cell repertoires in COVID-19. The method was immunoSEQ multiplex PCR; TCRdb's version includes in-frame clones alone and lacks a portion of them. The sample records roughly 30,000 clones, 84% being singletons. The sequenced sample consisted of peripheral blood. The receptors were gathered from an older man with active COVID-19.

V is TRBV7-9 and J is TRBJ2-5, with D perhaps matching TRBD2 (6 bases). Germline CDR1 SEHNR, CDR2 FQNEAQ (reference sequence). Trimming left V 3 bases short and J 4 bases short, with 15 bases between. The length of the CDR3 is 15 residues. CDR3 protein: CASSFGQEAGETQYF. The CDR3 DNA follows: TGTGCCAGCAGCTTCGGCCAAGAAGCGGGAGAGACCCAGTACTTC.

J is TRBJ2-7 and V is TRBV12-3 or TRBV12-4; 9 bases fit TRBD2. CDR3 length: 13 residues. J lost 5 bases, V lost 3 bases, and 2 bases had no gene match. The CDR3 nucleotides are TGTGCCAGCAGTTTTAGCGGGGGCGACGAGCAGTACTTC. Its protein is CASSFSGGDEQYF.

The V and J genes are TRBV28 and TRBJ2-7; D is unresolved. CDR3 length: 14 residues. The germline CDR1 and CDR2 sequences are MDHEN and SYDVKM. Trimming took 3 bases from V and 2 from J, leaving 11 bases between them. CDR3 sequence: CASSFSGATYEQYF. The CDR3 DNA reads TGTGCCAGCAGTTTCTCAGGCGCCACCTACGAGCAGTACTTC.

The J gene is TRBJ2-1, the V gene TRBV20-1; tentatively, D is TRBD1 (6 bases). V lost 6 bases and J 6 bases, leaving 9 bases between the germline ends. The CDR3 sequence is 11 residues long. Germline V gene data show CDR1 as DFQATT and CDR2 as SNEGSKA (reference sequence). In nucleotides, the CDR3 is TGCAGTGCGCCAGGGGCCAATGAGCAGTTCTTC. Encoded protein: CSAPGANEQFF.

This clone came up once. The gene calls are TRBV7-6 and TRBJ1-1, with a tentative D call TRBD1 (6 bases). V was clipped by 5 bases and J by 0 bases, with 13 bases between them. There are 15 residues in the CDR3. The germline V gene encodes CDR1 SGHVS and CDR2 FNYEAQ. CDR3 amino acids: CASSPRTAMNTEAFF. CDR3 in DNA: TGTGCCAGCAGCCCAAGGACAGCTATGAACACTGAAGCTTTCTTT. The full variable domain, in which reference TRBV7-6 and TRBJ1-1 provide the parts outside the CDR3, is GAGVSQSPRYKVTKRGQDVALRCDPISGHVSLYWYRQALGQGPEFLTYFNYEAQQDKSGLPNDRFSAERPEGSISTLTIQRTEQRDSAMYRCASSPRTAMNTEAFFGQGTRLTVV.

The chain joins TRBV29-1 to TRBJ2-7, with TRBD1 matching over 8 bases. CDR3 size: 14 residues. V shed 4 bases and J 0 bases; nucleotides not matched to a gene: 5. The germline CDR1 and CDR2 sequences are SQVTM and ANQGSEA. The CDR3 is CSVGGQEFSYEQYF. Written as DNA, the CDR3 is TGCAGCGTTGGGGGACAGGAGTTCTCCTACGAGCAGTACTTC.

This clone was counted many times. The chain links TRBV19 to TRBJ2-7; TRBD1 is a possible D gene (6 bases). This CDR3 contains 15 residues. Germline lookup yields CDR1 LNHDA and CDR2 SQIVND (reference sequence). The V end was cut by 1 base, the J end by 6 bases, with 16 bases between. CDR3 in amino acids: CASSIGGPGAGEQYF. CDR3 DNA: TGTGCCAGTAGTATAGGTGGCCCAGGGGCGGGCGAGCAGTACTTC.

V and J are TRBV5-1 and TRBJ2-2; 12 bases align to TRBD2. Germline lookup yields CDR1 SGHRS and CDR2 YFSETQ. The CDR3 loop spans 18 amino acids. V lost 0 bases to trimming and J lost 1 base; unmatched junction nucleotides: 4. The CDR3 loop is CASSLAPGLAGNTGELFF. CDR3 sequence (DNA): TGCGCCAGCAGCTTGGCCCCGGGACTAGCGGGGAACACCGGGGAGCTGTTTTTT.

This chain joins TRBV6-2 or TRBV6-3 and TRBJ2-3; D gene ambiguous. Trimming pared 2 bases from V and 3 bases from J, leaving 12 bases between. Germline CDR1 MNHEY, CDR2 SVGEGT. This CDR3 comprises 15 residues. The CDR3 DNA follows: TGTGCCAGCAGTTACCGTAGCATGGCAACAGATACGCAGTATTTT. It codes for CASSYRSMATDTQYF.

The chain links TRBV18 to TRBJ2-7, with 7 bases fitting TRBD1. Germline CDR1 reads KGHSH; CDR2 reads LQKENI. V was clipped by 4 bases and J by 1 base; unmatched bases: 4. The CDR3 loop spans 14 amino acids. This chain's CDR3 is CASSRPGQSYEQYF. The DNA for the CDR3 is TGTGCCAGCTCACGACCGGGACAGTCCTACGAGCAGTACTTC.

This clone has a single count. V and J are TRBV7-2 and TRBJ2-5; 11 bases agree with TRBD2. Germline CDR1 and CDR2: SGHTA and FQGNSA. This CDR3 has 15 amino acids. With 4 bases clipped from V and 5 bases from J, the junction kept 6 bases outside the gene matches. In DNA form, the CDR3 reads TGTGCCAGCAGCTCCGGTAGCGGGGGGGTGGAGACCCAGTACTTC. Amino acid sequence: CASSSGSGGVETQYF.

The table lists this clone with a count of one. CDR3 nucleotide sequence: TGCAGTGCTAGTGCAACTAGCGGACCCGGGGAGACCCAGTACTTC. Translation gives CSASATSGPGETQYF. J is TRBJ2-5 and V is TRBV20-1; 8 bases map to TRBD2. The V and J ends lost 3 bases and 5 bases, in that order; junction bases with no gene match: 11. The CDR3 runs 15 residues. The germline CDR1 and CDR2 sequences are DFQATT and SNEGSKA (reference sequence).

The CDR3 nucleotides read TGTGCCAGCAGGGGGACAAACAAAGAGACCCAGTACTTC. This sequence encodes CASRGTNKETQYF. The genes are TRBV6-5 and TRBJ2-5, with D possibly being TRBD1 (6 bases). CDR3 size: 13 residues. Deletions cut 6 bases from V and 3 bases from J, with 11 bases between. The germline CDR1 and CDR2 sequences are MNHEY and SVGAGI.

The rearrangement links TRBV25-1 to TRBJ2-3; 9 nucleotides line up with TRBD1. The CDR3 totals 15 residues. Germline CDR1 reads MGHDK; CDR2 reads SYGVNS. V lost 2 bases, J lost 6 bases, and 6 bases stayed unmatched. CDR3 region: CASSETGTGRDTQYF. The CDR3 DNA sequence: TGTGCCAGCAGTGAAACCGGGACAGGGCGGGATACGCAGTATTTT.

The chain couples TRBV4-3 to TRBJ2-4; a weak D match, TRBD1 (6 bases). Trimming left V 4 bases short and J 1 base short, with 17 bases between. From germline, CDR1 is LGHNA and CDR2 YSLEER. This CDR3 has 17 residues. The CDR3 DNA follows: TGCGCCAGCAGCCCCAACGGGCAGGGGCTGGCCAAAAACATTCAGTACTTC. This translates into CASSPNGQGLAKNIQYF.

This clone appeared a few times. The chain recombines TRBV7-6 with TRBJ2-2, with TRBD2 identical over 9 bases. After removal of 5 bases from V and 3 bases from J, the junction contained 10 bases not matched to a gene. Germline CDR1 SGHVS, CDR2 FNYEAQ. The CDR3 sequence is 17 residues long. The CDR3 DNA is TGTGCCAGCAGCCCCCTTGGGCGGGGGGGCCACACCGGGGAGCTGTTTTTT. As protein: CASSPLGRGGHTGELFF.

The chain combines TRBV7-2 with TRBJ2-1; tentatively, D is TRBD1 (6 bases). The CDR3 has 14 amino acids. The V gene's germline CDR1 is SGHTA and CDR2 FQGNSA. V lost 4 bases to trimming and J lost 5 bases, with 12 bases between them. CDR3 coding DNA: TGTGCCAGCAGCTCCCAGGGGATCAACAATGAGCAGTTCTTC. This translates into CASSSQGINNEQFF. The variable domain in full, completed from reference TRBV7-2 and TRBJ2-1, reads GAGVSQSPSNKVTEKGKDVELRCDPISGHTALYWYRQSLGQGLEFLIYFQGNSAPDKSGLPSDRFSAERTGGSVSTLTIQRTQQEDSAVYLCASSSQGINNEQFFGPGTRLTVL.

This clone was found once. V is TRBV11-2 and J is TRBJ2-3, with 7 bases fitting TRBD2. CDR1 is SGHAT and CDR2 is FQNNGV in the germline V gene. This CDR3 comprises 16 residues. Germline trimming cut 4 bases from V and 3 bases from J; bases unmatched to any gene: 10. The chain's CDR3 is CASSSSGRGLTDTQYF. The CDR3 DNA reads as TGTGCCAGCAGCTCTAGCGGTAGGGGCCTTACAGATACGCAGTATTTT.

This chain connects TRBV19 to TRBJ2-7; a possible D gene is TRBD2 (6 bases). This CDR3 contains 16 residues. CDR1 is LNHDA, CDR2 SQIVND, per germline (reference sequence). V was cut by 8 bases and J by 3 bases, with 23 bases left in between. In DNA, the CDR3 is TGTGCCAGTTCACCTGGTTGGGGGGTGCCGTACTACGAGCAGTACTTC. This encodes CASSPGWGVPYYEQYF.

The chain has TRBV6-2 or TRBV6-3 and TRBJ2-1, with 12 bases lining up with TRBD2. CDR3 length equals 20 residues. V shed 4 bases, J shed 0 bases, and the junction held 13 bases outside the gene matches. Germline lookup yields CDR1 MNHEY and CDR2 SVGEGT. CDR3 nucleotide sequence: TGTGCCAGCAGTTCCCTACTAGCGGGGGGTCCCAGGAGCTCCTACAATGAGCAGTTCTTC. It yields the protein CASSSLLAGGPRSSYNEQFF.

This clone turned up a few times. The rearrangement links TRBV7-9 to TRBJ1-5; no definite D call. The ends were cut back, 2 bases at V and 1 base at J, with 9 bases in the middle. The length of the CDR3 is 15 residues. The V gene's germline CDR1 is SEHNR and CDR2 FQNEAQ (reference sequence). The CDR3 DNA reads TGTGCCAGCAGCTTAAGTGGCCGCAGCAATCAGCCCCAGCATTTT. Protein: CASSLSGRSNQPQHF.

V usage is TRBV20-1 and J usage is TRBJ2-1; perhaps TRBD2 as D (6 bases). The V gene lost 3 bases and the J gene lost 0 bases, with 15 bases spanning the gap. CDR3 length: 16 residues. CDR1 is DFQATT and CDR2 is SNEGSKA in the germline V gene (reference sequence). The CDR3: CSASPGIGGSYNEQFF. As DNA, the CDR3 is TGCAGTGCTAGTCCGGGCATCGGGGGCTCCTACAATGAGCAGTTCTTC.